This TCR beta chain was sequenced in a study of cytomegalovirus exposure and HLA in healthy donors (dated by TCRdb to 2016 to 2017). As for the study more broadly: An earlier analysis of roughly 570 of the donors reported approximately 280 Gb of sequence data and 117 million unique TCR beta sequences obtained from around 190 million T cells. Genome-wide SNP genotypes for about three fifths of the roughly 670 donors were used in a later genetic analysis, which treated that subset as a discovery cohort. An early release covering roughly 640 HLA-typed donors comprised approximately 300 gigabases of sequencing data and around 86 million unique TCR sequences. HLA typing included class I and class II loci at four-digit resolution. Among some 410 genotyped donors of the cohort, an average of roughly 240,000 unique TCR beta nucleotide sequences were sequenced per donor, roughly 20% of them non-productive. Among the roughly 400 genotyped donors, approximately 76% belonged to the genetic ancestry cluster associated with self-reported Caucasian donors. Donor age, sex, ethnicity and CMV serostatus were compiled together with the repertoire data. A later analysis re-analyzed previously published TCR beta repertoires from 650 to 800 donors and added high-resolution HLA genotyping to study TCR occurrence patterns. An earlier analysis of 500 to 750 of the donors applied high-throughput TCR beta sequencing to assess whether each TCR beta V gene segment acted as functional or pseudogenic. High-throughput TCR immunosequencing, statistical association of individual TCRs with disease status, and machine learning were combined to predict cytomegalovirus infection status. Using immunosequencing, the study profiled T cell repertoires from about 650 subjects and related those repertoires to cytomegalovirus serostatus. The study aimed to test whether signatures of past pathogen exposure could be identified by cataloging public T cell receptors. Typing coverage differed by locus: A, B, C, DRB1 and DQB1 were typed in roughly 620-640 donors, DQA1 in about 550, DPA1 in around 600, and DPB1 in around 490. Four to six DR-DQ haplotypes were handled as single units for association and clustering, since linkage in the cohort was strong. Rather than using new phenotypic data, the later analysis identified candidate immune exposures from TCR beta sequences and from how often those sequences occurred across donors. Besides the first cohort of 500 to 700 subjects, a separate validation cohort made up of 120 different subjects was used. Every repertoire in the discovery cohort had been generated on one and the same sequencing platform. Results the study describes overall, beyond this receptor: For the cohort, immune exposure information was limited to CMV serostatus. A total of around 150 TCR beta chains were listed by the study as associated with cytomegalovirus. A further reported finding was that TCR beta sequences accurately predicted the HLA-A and HLA-B alleles for most subjects in the first cohort. Some IMGT-functional V segments, including TRBV6-2 and TRBV6-3, could not be told apart with the 87-base-pair reads, so those segments were excluded. The authors suggested that the approach could potentially be generalized to other disease states and immunological phenotypes. In a later analysis, HLA-associated TCR beta chains were found to be more clonally expanded and to have lower generation probabilities than equally common non-associated chains. Compared with the 666-donor mean, donors in an Asian-associated ancestry cluster had fewer N-insertions in productive TCRs, according to a later genetic analysis. In this cohort, only TCR beta chains were sequenced, and detectable features were limited by the absence of alpha or paired-chain data. Correlated functional status among segregating V segments might be attributable to linkage disequilibrium, but an unknown experimental factor could not be ruled out. A cluster of highly shared sequence variants was judged likely to represent a technical artifact of the sequencing pipeline. Because some donors lacked HLA typing at each locus, the association tests relied only on the typed subset. In a later analysis, the rate of TCR association differed among HLA loci, with DRB1 alleles having the most associated TCRs and HLA-C alleles having the fewest. Most CMV-associated TCR beta chains appeared to be HLA-restricted in a later analysis, and the HLA associations seemed to be driven largely by CMV exposure. Strong co-occurrence of HLA alleles, especially DR and DQ, made assigning TCR associations to individual alleles difficult. V-gene and J-gene trimming of TCR beta chains was associated with a missense DCLRE1C variant in a later genetic analysis, and the association was replicated in an independent cohort. Over 15 rarely observed V segments, including chromosome 9 orphons, were excluded from the earlier analysis of several hundred of the donors because counts were too low. A later analysis associated 16,951 TCR beta sequences with specific HLA alleles at a false discovery rate of 0.05. Roughly uniform sequencing depth across donors was assumed in presence/absence analyses, although this assumption may not hold. According to a later analysis, parvovirus B19, influenza, CMV and Epstein-Barr virus appeared linked to several top co-occurrence clusters. The classifier was reported to diagnose cytomegalovirus status with high specificity and sensitivity in both the original and validation cohorts. A few of the identified cytomegalovirus-associated TCR beta chains were confirmed in vitro to be specific for cytomegalovirus antigens. In an earlier analysis of approximately 590 of the donors, most TCR beta V segments appeared in productive rearrangements about 87% or about 30% of the time, broadly matching IMGT annotations. Most TCR sequences were seen in very few donors, while some public TCRs were found in many individuals.

Libraries were prepared through the immunoSEQ multiplex PCR assay. For the multiplex PCR, a mixture combining 60 forward primers for TCR Vbeta segments and 13 reverse primers for TCR Jbeta segments was used. Amplification of the CDR3 region of rearranged TCR beta genes was performed with a multiplex PCR assay on genomic DNA. On the Illumina HiSeq System, the amplified TCR beta libraries were sequenced as 87-base-pair reads. The study's own analysis went as follows. A later analysis counted approximately 74 million unique TCR beta chains across the 650 to 800 repertoires, and around 9.9 million of these chains were shared by at least two donors. Raw reads were error-corrected and collapsed into unique sequences by a nearest-neighbor algorithm in which closely related sequences were merged to remove PCR and sequencing errors. To assign V, D and J gene segments, CDR3 sequences were aligned to IMGT reference sequences. For a sequence to be retained, a match of at least six nucleotides was required to both a V gene segment and a J gene segment. Rearrangements were classified as productive when the CDR3 lacked stop codons and remained in frame with V and J, and all other rearrangements were classified as non-productive. Following IMGT convention, CDR3 was defined as the stretch from the second conserved V-encoded cysteine to the conserved J-encoded phenylalanine. Sequences without an unambiguous match to a single V gene segment were excluded from the earlier analysis of a few hundred of the donors. In an earlier analysis of approximately 500 of the donors, a V segment was called functional when productive rearrangements were above 56.7%, and segregating when the standard deviation between donors exceeded 5%. To diagnose cytomegalovirus status from the catalog of TCR beta chain sequences, a statistical classification framework was built. V and J gene assignment, in a later analysis, came from comparing TCR nucleotide sequences with IMGT/GENE-DB human TR gene sequences. In a later analysis, CDR3 sequences and most-parsimonious VDJ recombination scenarios were assigned using the TCRdist pipeline. In a later analysis, each TCR beta chain was defined by its CDR3 amino acid sequence together with its V-gene family, and reads without a unique V-gene family were excluded. To address suspected cross-contamination and a sequencing artifact, a later analysis removed a few hundred highly shared, low-generation-probability nucleotide sequences. A later analysis calculated a clonal expansion index for each public chain from normalized within-repertoire ranks of inferred template counts. In a later analysis, generation probabilities were computed using a VDJ recombination model fitted to out-of-frame rearrangements, and the results were checked against IGoR. Hypergeometric tests were used in a later analysis to score TCR-TCR, TCR-HLA and TCR-CMV co-occurrence, with a repertoire-size bias correction applied to the TCR pairs. False discovery rates were estimated in a later analysis by permuting HLA or CMV assignments 20 times. A later analysis grouped co-occurring TCRs with DBSCAN, adding TCRdist sequence similarity when clustering within HLA-allele-positive subsets. Repertoires with fewer than 30,000 or more than 120,000 public chains were left out of co-occurrence clustering, as were about 5 repertoires with anomalous nucleotide sharing. TCRdb retrieved this table from immuneACCESS and kept in-frame rearrangements only. Not all clones are present; in checked studies, unresolved V genes account for under half, and no reason is known for the remainder. V and J calls and clone size are those listed in that table; D and trimming were worked out from the DNA. This sample lists about 170,000 clones; about 65% were detected once. The top ten clones comprise roughly 1.6% of the sample.

Spanning cysteine to phenylalanine, the CDR3 consists of 14 amino acids. Just CDR3 DNA is preserved here, 42 bases in frame from base 1. Trimming removed 3 bases from V and 5 bases from J, leaving 10 bases between the germline ends. Sequences LNHDA (CDR1) and SQIVND (CDR2) are obtained from the germline V gene (reference sequence). In the case of this clone: Its target antigen remains unknown. No much larger clone exists at a distance of one base, and base qualities are not known.

The cohort was made up of 650 to 700 healthy bone marrow donors. At the time of sampling, every cohort member was nominally healthy, though immune exposures that went unrecorded were likely present. The donor was CMV seronegative and was included in the group of a few hundred seronegative cohort members. Each donor provided a peripheral blood sample, and peripheral blood mononuclear cells were used for TCR beta sequencing. Genomic DNA extraction from the blood cell samples was performed with the Qiagen DNeasy Blood Extraction Kit. Sequencing was carried out using PBMCs. This clonotype originated in a girl aged 5 to 17 in good health and CMV-seronegative. This chain is built from TRBV19 and TRBJ2-2; the D gene is unclear. CDR3 region: CASSIGGPTGELFF. The base sequence is TGTGCCAGTAGTATTGGCGGTCCGACCGGGGAGCTGTTTTTT.